Below are 19 T cell receptor beta chains sequenced from a single sample in a study of blood T cell repertoires in COVID-19 (dated by TCRdb to about 2020). Library creation used the immunoSEQ multiplex PCR assay. TCRdb retrieved this table from immuneACCESS and kept in-frame rearrangements only. Not all clones are present; in checked studies, unresolved V genes account for under half, and no reason is known for the remainder. In this sample the table shows 400,000 to 550,000 clones, around 88% of which occur a single time. The ten largest clones take up over 4% of the sample. The sample was peripheral blood. The origin of the receptors is a young woman with acute or convalescent COVID-19.

The chain has TRBV11-1 and TRBJ1-1; D may be TRBD1 (6 bases). CDR1 and CDR2 (germline): SGHAT, FQDESV (reference sequence). The CDR3 loop spans 12 amino acids. V lost 1 base and J lost 11, with 11 bases in between. CDR3 amino acids: CASSLDRDYAFF. CDR3 nucleotides: TGTGCCAGCAGCTTAGACAGGGATTACGCTTTCTTT. The whole variable domain, filled in from reference TRBV11-1 and TRBJ1-1, reads EAEVAQSPRYKITEKSQAVAFWCDPISGHATLYWYRQILGQGPELLVQFQDESVVDDSQLPKDRFSAERLKGVDSTLKIQPAELGDSAMYLCASSLDRDYAFFGQGTRLTVV.

The chain uses TRBV10-3 and TRBJ2-3; D possibly corresponds to TRBD2 (6 bases). Germline CDR1 is ENHRY and CDR2 is SYGVKD. CDR3 size: 15 residues. V was shortened by 6 bases and J by 2 bases, with 15 bases between the two germline ends. CDR3 in amino acids: CAIRNWRATTDTQYF. CDR3 nucleotides: TGTGCCATCAGGAACTGGAGGGCTACCACAGATACGCAGTATTTT.

The table lists this clone with a count of one. The chain couples TRBV28 to TRBJ1-2; D not certain. V was cut by 3 bases and J by 4 bases, with 6 bases left in between. In germline, CDR1 is MDHEN, CDR2 SYDVKM. The CDR3 runs 12 residues. The CDR3 DNA is TGTGCCAGCAGTTTTGAGGGCTATGGCTACACCTTC. It encodes CASSFEGYGYTF.

This chain connects TRBV12-3 or TRBV12-4 to TRBJ2-2; 8 bases map to TRBD2. The CDR3 extends over 13 amino acids. Losses at the gene ends were 6 bases for V and 5 bases for J; bases not matched to a gene: 2. CDR3 sequence (DNA): TGTGCCAGCAGACCGGGGGGGACCGGGGAGCTGTTTTTT. Residues: CASRPGGTGELFF.

The chain employs TRBV21-1 and TRBJ1-1; the table assigns TRBD1, which was not confirmed against the DNA. TRBV21-1 corresponds to a pseudogene. This CDR3 spans 16 amino acids. CDR3 nucleotides: TGTGCCAGCACCCCAAGGGGGCCCAGTAGAATAAGAGTAGCTTTCTTT. Its translation: CASTPRGPSRIRVAFF.

This chain links TRBV25-1 with TRBJ1-2; TRBD1 is a possible D gene (5 bases). Deletions cut 3 bases from V and 8 bases from J, with 16 bases between. CDR3 size: 14 residues. The germline V gene encodes CDR1 MGHDK and CDR2 SYGVNS. This CDR3 reads CASSDLTGVGGYTF. In DNA, the CDR3 is TGTGCCAGCAGTGATTTGACGGGGGTGGGCGGCTACACCTTC.

The V gene is TRBV29-1, the J gene TRBJ2-5; D might be TRBD1 (5 bases). CDR3 size: 12 residues. The V and J ends lost 8 bases and 5 bases respectively, with 15 bases between them. Germline V gene data show CDR1 as SQVTM and CDR2 as ANQGSEA. The CDR3: CSSRVQGETQYF. The CDR3 bases are TGCAGCTCTCGGGTGCAGGGCGAGACCCAGTACTTC.

The chain recombines TRBV30 with TRBJ2-5; perhaps TRBD1 as D (5 bases). CDR3 length equals 13 residues. V lost 4 bases and J 7 bases, leaving 16 bases between the germline ends. Germline assignment: CDR1 GTSNPN and CDR2 SVGIG (reference sequence). The DNA of the CDR3 is TGTGCCTGGAAGGGCAGGGAATATGGGACCCAGTACTTC. Translation: CAWKGREYGTQYF.

This clone was seen only once. V usage is TRBV27 and J usage is TRBJ1-5, with 11 bases matching TRBD1. The CDR3 covers 17 residues. V trimming: 6 bases; J trimming: 0 bases; junction bases outside the gene matches: 7. Germline V gene lookup returns CDR1 MNHEY and CDR2 SMNVEV (reference sequence). The CDR3 nucleotides read TGTGCCAGCAGCCCGGACAGGGGGCTACATAGCAATCAGCCCCAGCATTTT. As protein: CASSPDRGLHSNQPQHF.

J is TRBJ2-7 and V is TRBV24-1; 9 positions agree with TRBD1. CDR1 and CDR2 (germline): KGHDR, SFDVKD. V gave up 9 bases and J gave up 7 bases; unmatched junction bases: 18. CDR3 length equals 16 residues. CDR3 protein: CATGSSGHRDREEQYF. The CDR3, as DNA: TGTGCCACCGGTTCATCTGGTCACCGGGACAGGGAGGAGCAGTACTTC.

The V and J genes are TRBV5-5 and TRBJ1-3; 8 bases are shared with TRBD1. The CDR3 totals 15 residues. V lost 4 bases, J lost 1 base, and 4 bases stayed unmatched. Germline assignment: CDR1 SGHKS and CDR2 YYEKEE (reference sequence). CDR3 sequence reads: CASSPTGGSGNTIYF. CDR3 DNA sequence: TGTGCCAGCAGCCCCACAGGGGGATCTGGAAACACCATATATTTT.

This clone was seen once. The V gene is TRBV19, the J gene TRBJ1-5; D ambiguous. V dropped 9 bases and J dropped 11 bases, with 17 bases sitting between them. Germline CDR1 and CDR2: LNHDA and SQIVND (reference sequence). The CDR3 runs 12 residues. CDR3 coding DNA: TGTGCCAGCGCGGGCGATGTATCTGCCCAGCATTTT. It is translated as CASAGDVSAQHF.

The chain combines TRBV5-6 with TRBJ1-6; 9 nucleotides line up with TRBD1. The J segment lost 8 bases and the V segment lost 1 base, leaving 7 bases of the junction unmatched. Germline CDR1 SGHDT, CDR2 YYEEEE. The CDR3 sequence is 16 residues long. The chain's CDR3 is CASSLRGTGMHSPLHF. CDR3 DNA sequence: TGTGCCAGCAGCTTGAGGGGGACAGGGATGCATTCACCCCTCCACTTT.

The chain joins TRBV6-1 to TRBJ2-6; TRBD2 is a possible D gene (6 bases). V was cut by 2 bases and J by 0 bases, with 17 bases left in between. Germline V gene data show CDR1 as MNHNS and CDR2 as SASEGT. This CDR3 has 19 amino acids. CDR3 nucleotide sequence: TGTGCCAGCAGTGAAATAGCGGAGTCGTTTCGCTCTGGGGCCAACGTCCTGACTTTC. It codes for CASSEIAESFRSGANVLTF.

V is TRBV5-1 and J is TRBJ2-5; D gene unclear. Trimming removed 0 bases from V and 1 base from J, with 7 bases in between. Looked up from germline, CDR1 is SGHRS and CDR2 is YFSETQ. CDR3 size: 14 residues. Written as DNA, the CDR3 is TGCGCCAGCAGCTTGGCAGGTTCCCAAGAGACCCAGTACTTC. It codes for CASSLAGSQETQYF.

The chain couples TRBV7-9 to TRBJ2-7; D is perhaps TRBD2 (6 bases). Germline V gives CDR1 SEHNR, CDR2 FQNEAQ (reference sequence). CDR3 length: 12 residues. Trimming removed 6 bases at V and 9 bases at J, with 15 bases between. The CDR3 DNA reads TGTGCCAGCAGTGCGCCGCCGGGGGTGCAGTACTTC. It specifies CASSAPPGVQYF.

This chain joins TRBV9 and TRBJ2-1; perhaps TRBD2 as D (5 bases). In germline, CDR1 is SGDLS, CDR2 YYNGEE. V lost 0 bases to trimming and J lost 2 bases, with 9 bases between them. The CDR3 length is 15 residues. The CDR3 region is CASSVAGTPYNEQFF. The CDR3 region has the DNA TGTGCCAGCAGCGTAGCGGGAACCCCCTACAATGAGCAGTTCTTC.

V is TRBV27 and J is TRBJ1-6; D uncertain. This CDR3 comprises 17 residues. Germline V CDR1 and CDR2: MNHEY, SMNVEV (reference sequence). Trimming removed 6 bases from V and 0 bases from J, with 15 bases in between. Here the CDR3 DNA reads TGTGCCAGCAGCCGCGGTAGCCTGAGCTCCTATAATTCACCCCTCCACTTT. This sequence encodes CASSRGSLSSYNSPLHF.

This clone was found once. This chain connects TRBV5-5 to TRBJ2-1, with D perhaps matching TRBD2 (5 bases). Germline loops: CDR1 SGHKS, CDR2 YYEKEE (reference sequence). Trimming pared 2 bases from V and 9 bases from J, leaving 9 bases between. CDR3 length: 12 amino acids. CDR3 sequence reads: CASSLGGGEQFF. The CDR3 DNA is TGTGCCAGCAGCTTAGGAGGCGGTGAGCAGTTCTTC.